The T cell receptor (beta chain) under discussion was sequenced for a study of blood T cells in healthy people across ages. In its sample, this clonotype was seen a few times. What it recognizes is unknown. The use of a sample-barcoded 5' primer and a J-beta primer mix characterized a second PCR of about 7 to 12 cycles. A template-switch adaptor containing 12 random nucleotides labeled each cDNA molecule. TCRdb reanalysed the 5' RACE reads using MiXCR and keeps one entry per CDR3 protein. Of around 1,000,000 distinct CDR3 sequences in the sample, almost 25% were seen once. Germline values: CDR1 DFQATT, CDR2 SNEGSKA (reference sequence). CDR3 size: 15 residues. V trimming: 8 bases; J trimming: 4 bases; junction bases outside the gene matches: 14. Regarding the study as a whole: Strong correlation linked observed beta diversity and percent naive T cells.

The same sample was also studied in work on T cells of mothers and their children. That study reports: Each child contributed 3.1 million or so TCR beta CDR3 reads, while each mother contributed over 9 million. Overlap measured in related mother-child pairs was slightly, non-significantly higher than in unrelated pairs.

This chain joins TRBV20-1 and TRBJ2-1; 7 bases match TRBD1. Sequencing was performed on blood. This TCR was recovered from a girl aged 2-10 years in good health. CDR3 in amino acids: CSQSGGQEPYNEQFF. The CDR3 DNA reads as TGCAGTCAGAGCGGCGGACAGGAGCCATACAATGAGCAGTTCTTC.